The 15 T cell receptor beta chains reported below all come from one sample, sequenced in a study of regulatory T cells in long-lasting Graves disease. Investigators prepared the TCR beta libraries by applying iRepertoire HTBI primers and Arm-PCR of CDR3 regions. Via MiXCR, TCRdb re-called the multiplex PCR reads, giving one row per CDR3 protein. The sample has about 430,000 distinct CDR3 sequences; 15% are singletons. Time point specified: newly diagnosed GD, antithyroid drugs for less than 3 months. Scientists built the TCR library using RNA that was extracted from PBMCs. The same data also contributed to another study, on T cells in Graves' hyperthyroidism and ophthalmopathy.

Sequencing was performed on peripheral blood mononuclear cells (PBMCs), taken at new diagnosis, from a patient treated with antithyroid drugs. The receptors were sampled from a woman aged 40 to 50 with Graves disease.

This sequence joins TRBV5-5 and TRBJ1-2; D may be TRBD1 (6 bases). Trimming stripped 0 bases from V and 3 bases from J, with 15 bases between. The CDR3 spans 16 residues. Per the germline V gene, CDR1 is SGHKS and CDR2 is YYEKEE (reference sequence). The CDR3 nucleotides are TGTGCCAGCAGCTTGGAGGCCAGGGGAGGTTACTATGGCTACACCTTC. Protein: CASSLEARGGYYGYTF.

Only a few counts were recorded for this clonotype. The rearrangement links TRBV20-1 to TRBJ2-7, with 14 bases that match TRBD2. This CDR3 is 15 amino acids long. Germline values: CDR1 DFQATT, CDR2 SNEGSKA (reference sequence). Trimming took 7 bases from V and 4 from J; bases not matched to a gene: 9. CDR3 in amino acids: CSVAGTSGRGYEQYF. CDR3 DNA sequence: TGCAGTGTTGCCGGGACTAGCGGGAGAGGTTACGAGCAGTACTTC.

This clonotype was seen repeatedly, ten times or more. The V and J genes are TRBV11-2 and TRBJ1-1; perhaps TRBD1 as D (6 bases). Trimming shortened V by 4 bases and J by 8 bases, and 20 bases separated the two germline ends. The CDR3 is 15 amino acids. Germline V lookup: CDR1 SGHAT, CDR2 FQNNGV. CDR3 protein: CASSSHRGQGQEAFF. Here the CDR3 DNA reads TGTGCCAGCAGCTCCCACAGAGGCCAGGGGCAGGAAGCTTTCTTT.

This clonotype has ten or more counts. The chain recombines TRBV9 with TRBJ2-6; D call uncertain. From germline, CDR1 is SGDLS and CDR2 YYNGEE. This CDR3 is built from 17 residues. V gave up 0 bases and J gave up 0 bases, with 10 bases separating them. CDR3 sequence: CASSVGPHSSGANVLTF. CDR3 in DNA: TGTGCCAGCAGCGTAGGGCCCCATAGCTCTGGGGCCAACGTCCTGACTTTC.

V and J are TRBV5-1 and TRBJ2-5; 15 bases are shared with TRBD2. The CDR3 totals 19 residues. The germline gives CDR1 SGHRS, CDR2 YFSETQ. V dropped 4 bases and J dropped 1; count of bases not matched to a gene: 11. The CDR3 reads CASSHPRTSGRATQETQYF. Written as DNA, the CDR3 is TGCGCCAGCAGCCACCCGAGGACTAGCGGGAGGGCCACCCAAGAGACCCAGTACTTC.

This clonotype has just a few counts. J is TRBJ2-3 and V is TRBV5-1; the D gene is possibly TRBD1 (8 bases). V lost 3 bases to trimming and J lost 3 bases, with 23 bases between them. There are 18 residues in the CDR3. CDR1 SGHRS and CDR2 YFSETQ come from the germline V gene. The CDR3 DNA follows: TGCGCCAGCAGCTCCCAAATTAGACAGGGGCGGGGGACAGATACGCAGTATTTT. Translated, it gives CASSSQIRQGRGTDTQYF.

This clonotype was seen many times. The chain is built from TRBV28 and TRBJ2-7; 11 bases align to TRBD2. Germline loops: CDR1 MDHEN, CDR2 SYDVKM. The ends lost 2 bases at V and 1 base at J; junction bases unmatched: 10. The CDR3 spans 18 residues. The CDR3 DNA sequence: TGTGCCAGCAGTTTACCCGGGACTAGCGGACTTTATTCCTACGAGCAGTACTTC. Amino acid sequence: CASSLPGTSGLYSYEQYF.

V usage is TRBV12-3 or TRBV12-4 and J usage is TRBJ2-3; 7 bases are a match to TRBD2. This CDR3 has 17 amino acids. V was clipped by 5 bases and J by 6 bases; unmatched bases: 17. CDR3: CASSPLSGGTFRDTQYF. The CDR3 coding sequence is TGTGCCAGCAGTCCCCTGTCGGGAGGAACGTTCAGGGATACGCAGTATTTT.

This clonotype was counted at least ten times. This chain connects TRBV28 to TRBJ2-1; TRBD2 agrees at 7 bases. Germline V gene data show CDR1 as MDHEN and CDR2 as SYDVKM. V shed 4 bases and J 9 bases; nucleotides not matched to a gene: 15. The CDR3 consists of 16 residues. This CDR3 reads CASSSPPAGVLGEQFF. The CDR3, as DNA: TGTGCCAGCAGTTCACCCCCCGCGGGAGTGCTTGGTGAGCAGTTCTTC.

This clonotype has ten or more counts. J is TRBJ2-6 and V is TRBV2, with TRBD1 matching over 12 bases. Germline lookup yields CDR1 SNHLY and CDR2 FYNNEI. J lost 2 bases, V lost 8 bases, and 13 bases had no gene match. The CDR3 has 19 amino acids. The CDR3 DNA sequence: TGTGCCAGCGCGCAAACACCCGGGACAGGGGGCGCTGGGGCCAACGTCCTGACTTTC. It translates to CASAQTPGTGGAGANVLTF.

A note on this clonotype: Possible read error: a much larger clone is one base away. The gene calls are TRBV2 and TRBJ1-3; no firm D call. Germline V gene data show CDR1 as SNHLY and CDR2 as FYNNEI. The CDR3 runs 13 residues. With 5 bases removed from V and 0 bases from J, the gap between germline ends came to 5 bases. The CDR3 DNA is TGTGCCAGCAGTTGGACCTCTGGAAACACCATATATTTT. Its protein is CASSWTSGNTIYF. The full variable domain, rest sourced from reference TRBV2 and TRBJ1-3, is EPEVTQTPSHQVTQMGQEVILRCVPISNHLYFYWYRQILGQKVEFLVSFYNNEISEKSEIFDDQFSVERPDGSNFTLKIRSTKLEDSAMYFCASSWTSGNTIYFGEGSWLTVV.

This clonotype appeared many times. This chain connects TRBV10-3 to TRBJ2-6; D is unresolved. This CDR3 spans 15 amino acids. The V gene lost 3 bases and the J gene lost 1 base, with 7 bases spanning the gap. Germline CDR1 ENHRY, CDR2 SYGVKD. The CDR3 sequence: CAISDLVSGANVLTF. CDR3 in DNA: TGTGCCATCAGTGATCTTGTATCTGGGGCCAACGTCCTGACTTTC.

This clonotype came up many times. The rearrangement links TRBV19 to TRBJ2-1, with D perhaps TRBD1 (6 bases). The CDR3 extends over 16 amino acids. CDR1 and CDR2 from the germline V gene are LNHDA and SQIVND (reference sequence). Trimming cost V 5 bases and J 0 bases, with 14 bases left between them. The CDR3 coding sequence is TGTGCCAGTAGTGAGAGGGGGATCAGCTCCTACAATGAGCAGTTCTTC. Amino acids: CASSERGISSYNEQFF. The full variable domain, with the rest looked up from reference TRBV19 and TRBJ2-1, is DGGITQSPKYLFRKEGQNVTLSCEQNLNHDAMYWYRQDPGQGLRLIYYSQIVNDFQKGDIAEGYSVSREKKESFPLTVTSAQKNPTAFYLCASSERGISSYNEQFFGPGTRLTVL.

This clonotype was seen a few times. This CDR3 is CASSFSGGGTDTQYF. The CDR3 DNA is TGTGCCAGCAGCTTTTCGGGAGGGGGCACAGATACGCAGTATTTT. The chain recombines TRBV5-4 with TRBJ2-3, with 8 bases identical to TRBD2. The length of the CDR3 is 15 residues. J lost 1 base, V lost 2 bases, and 3 bases had no gene match. The germline V gene has CDR1 SGHNT and CDR2 YYREEE (reference sequence). The full variable domain, completed using reference TRBV5-4 and TRBJ2-3, is ETGVTQSPTHLIKTRGQQVTLRCSSQSGHNTVSWYQQALGQGPQFIFQYYREEENGRGNFPPRFSGLQFPNYSSELNVNALELDDSALYLCASSFSGGGTDTQYFGPGTRLTVL.

This clonotype was detected only a few times. The chain recombines TRBV20-1 with TRBJ2-5; D unclear. Germline V gene data show CDR1 as DFQATT and CDR2 as SNEGSKA (reference sequence). This CDR3 is 16 amino acids long. V was trimmed by 0 bases and J by 5 bases, leaving 19 bases between them. The CDR3 DNA reads TGCAGTGCTAGAGATCGAAGGCAGGTCTATTTGGAGACCCAGTACTTC. Translated: CSARDRRQVYLETQYF.